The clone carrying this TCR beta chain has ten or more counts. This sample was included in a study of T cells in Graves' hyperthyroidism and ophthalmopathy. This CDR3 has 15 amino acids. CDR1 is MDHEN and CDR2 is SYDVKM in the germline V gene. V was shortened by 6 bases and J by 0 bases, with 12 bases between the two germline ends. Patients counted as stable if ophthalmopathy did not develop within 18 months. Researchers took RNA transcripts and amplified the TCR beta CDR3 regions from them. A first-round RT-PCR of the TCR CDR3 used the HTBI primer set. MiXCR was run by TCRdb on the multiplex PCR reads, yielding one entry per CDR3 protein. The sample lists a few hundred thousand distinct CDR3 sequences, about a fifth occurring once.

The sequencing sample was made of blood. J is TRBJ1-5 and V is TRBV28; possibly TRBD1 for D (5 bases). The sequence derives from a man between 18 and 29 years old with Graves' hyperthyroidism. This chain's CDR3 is CASSPRAYSNQPQHF. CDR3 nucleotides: TGTGCCAGCAGCCCCAGGGCGTATAGCAATCAGCCCCAGCATTTT.